A single count supports the clone carrying this TCR beta chain. These data originate in a study of blood T cell repertoires in COVID-19. Whole-study context: Samples representing acute and convalescent COVID-19 were sourced from the United States, Italy and Spain. Sample material is recorded as cDNA or gDNA derived from T cells, B-cell-depleted T cells, or PBMCs.

Methods used by the authors: Reference gene primer amplification yielded estimated nucleated cell counts. Produced via immunoSEQ multiplex PCR; TCRdb's table is partial and in-frame only. The V and J calls and clone size come from that table; D and trimming were worked out from the DNA. This sample has roughly 100,000 clones; 81% occur once, and the top ten carry less than 45%. V lost 0 bases, J lost 7 bases, and 4 bases lay in between. The length of the CDR3 is 13 residues. Germline V gene data show CDR1 as SGHTA and CDR2 as FQGTGA. The rearrangement links TRBV7-3 to TRBJ1-6, with no clear D. This receptor was identified in a man aged 80 or over with acute or convalescent COVID-19. The specimen was peripheral blood. The CDR3 spells CASSLTANSPLHF. CDR3 in DNA: TGTGCCAGCAGCTTAACAGCAAATTCACCCCTCCACTTT.